The T cell receptor (beta chain) described here comes from a study of cytomegalovirus exposure and HLA in healthy donors. For this clone: It differs at one base from a far larger clone, so likely a read error.

V was pared by 6 bases and J by 13 bases, with 18 bases between. This CDR3 contains 12 residues. In germline, CDR1 is MNHEY, CDR2 SMNVEV (reference sequence). 60 Vbeta and 13 Jbeta primers were used in PCR. TCRdb keeps only in-frame clones here, not all; method: immunoSEQ multiplex PCR. The sample records 100,000 to 150,000 clones, 75% to 90% being singletons. The TCR sequence derives from a man aged 30 to 39 in good health and CMV-seropositive. Sequencing was done on a sample of PBMCs. The gene calls are TRBV27 and TRBJ1-2, with unresolved D. The CDR3 DNA reads as TGTGCCAGCAGCCCCAGTGGGGAGAGCTGCACCTTC. Translation: CASSPSGESCTF.